This T cell receptor (beta chain) was profiled in a study of breast tumors, draining lymph nodes, adjacent tissues. Germline V gives CDR1 MDHEN, CDR2 SYDVKM. This CDR3 is built from 12 residues. V lost 6 bases and J lost 5, with 10 bases in between. Each CDR3 protein is one row after TCRdb ran MiXCR on the multiplex PCR reads. Altogether 250,000 or so distinct CDR3 sequences are present, 30% being singletons, with the ten largest covering under 1.2%. General study results and limits: Tumor repertoires ranked between lymph nodes and nontumor tissue in diversity, with V and J gene preferences.

This clonotype has more than one count but fewer than ten. Its antigen is currently unknown. Axillary draining lymph nodes of breast cancer patients supplied the node samples. Sequences were obtained from axillary lymph node tissue. This chain joins TRBV28 and TRBJ1-2; D is unclear. The TCR comes from a female donor with breast cancer. Some clones in this sample may be carry-over from other donors' samples. CDR3 in amino acids: CASSFVRYGYTF. The CDR3 nucleotides read TGTGCCAGCAGCTTTGTTCGGTATGGCTACACCTTC.